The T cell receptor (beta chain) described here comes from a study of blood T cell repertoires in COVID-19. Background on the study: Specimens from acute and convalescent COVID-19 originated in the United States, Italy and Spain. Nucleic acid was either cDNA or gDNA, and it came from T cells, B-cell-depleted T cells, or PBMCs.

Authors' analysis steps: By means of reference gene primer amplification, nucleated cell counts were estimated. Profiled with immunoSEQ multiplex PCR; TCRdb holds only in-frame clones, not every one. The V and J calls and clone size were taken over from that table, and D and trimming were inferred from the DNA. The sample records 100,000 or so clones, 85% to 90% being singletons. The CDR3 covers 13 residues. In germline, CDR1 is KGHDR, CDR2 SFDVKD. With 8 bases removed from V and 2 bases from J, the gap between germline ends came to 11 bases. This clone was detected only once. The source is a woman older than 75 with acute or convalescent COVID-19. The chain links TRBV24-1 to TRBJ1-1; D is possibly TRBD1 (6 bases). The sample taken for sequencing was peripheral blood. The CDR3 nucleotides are TGTGCCACCAAGGGGGGGATAAACACTGAAGCTTTCTTT. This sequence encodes CATKGGINTEAFF.